The following is a T cell receptor beta chain sequence with its context. Its antigen remains unidentified. The entry originates in a study of T cell repertoires in cytomegalovirus infection. Study-level background: Both a matching HLA type and CMV infection were indicated by public TCR beta signatures.

Each CDR3 protein gets one entry after TCRdb re-called the reads with MiXCR. The data contain approximately 630,000 distinct CDR3 sequences, 20% to 25% of them singletons. Notes on the study in general: Dominating the ex vivo response were HLA-C-restricted CMV-specific TCR beta clonotypes. Individuals carrying CMV plus the relevant HLA were identified by cumulative frequency of public TCR beta families.

CDR3 length: 16 amino acids. Germline CDR1 reads MGHRA; CDR2 reads YSYEKL. V lost 0 bases and J 0 bases, leaving 8 bases between the germline ends. The sequence came from a human donor in good health (CMV status not recorded). Some clones in this sample may be carry-over from other donors' samples. The rearrangement uses TRBV4-1 and TRBJ2-2; D not certain. The sample comprised CD8+ T cells from PBMCs. The CDR3 DNA follows: TGCGCCAGCAGCCAAGAACCGGGTACGAACACCGGGGAGCTGTTTTTT. Protein: CASSQEPGTNTGELFF.